What follows describes a single TCR beta chain. The data derive from a study of shared clonotypes between healthy human individuals. CDR1 and CDR2 (germline): MGHDK, SYGVNS. The CDR3 runs to 13 residues. The authors divided CD4+ cells into CD45RA+ naive and CD45RA-negative memory subsets. The method was immunoSEQ multiplex PCR; TCRdb's version includes in-frame clones alone and lacks a portion of them. The repertoire holds 2 million to 2.5 million clones, with more than 90% as singletons. The sample taken for sequencing was naive CD4+ T cells sorted from blood. Indicated subset: CD45RA+ positively selected. This TCR was sampled from a man between 18 and 35 years old in good health. This chain links TRBV25-1 with TRBJ2-5; 10 nucleotides align to TRBD1. CDR3 sequence (DNA): TGTGCTGGGTGGGACAGGGGTGGAGAGACCCAGTACTTC. Amino acids: CAGWDRGGETQYF. The full variable domain, in which reference TRBV25-1 and TRBJ2-5 provide the parts outside the CDR3, is EADIYQTPRYLVIGTGKKITLECSQTMGHDKMYWYQQDPGMELHLIHYSYGVNSTEKGDLSSESTVSRIRTEHFPLTLESARPSHTSQYLCAGWDRGGETQYFGPGTRLLVL.